One sample yielded the 23 T cell receptor beta chains listed below, sequenced in a study of patients and donors after allogeneic stem cell transplantation. TCRdb analysed the RT-PCR reads with MiXCR anew, one entry per CDR3 protein. The sample holds around 170,000 distinct CDR3 sequences, more than 20% seen once. Sequencing was performed on blood, either unsorted or a sorted T cell fraction (not recorded which). Receptor source: a human donor who was either an allogeneic HSCT recipient or a stem cell or donor lymphocyte infusion donor (not recorded which). It is not recorded whose cells these are; they may come from a transplant donor.

This chain joins TRBV5-1 and TRBJ2-3; possibly TRBD2 for D (5 bases). The CDR3 is 17 amino acids. Between the trimmed V and J ends, which lost 0 bases and 0 bases, there was a span of 14 bases. Looked up from germline, CDR1 is SGHRS and CDR2 is YFSETQ. CDR3: CASSLDSRTYSTDTQYF. The CDR3 DNA is TGCGCCAGCAGCTTGGATAGCCGGACTTATAGCACAGATACGCAGTATTTT.

The gene calls are TRBV5-1 and TRBJ2-7; no firm D call. This CDR3 is 11 amino acids long. V was clipped by 3 bases and J by 3 bases, with 4 bases between them. Germline CDR1 reads SGHRS; CDR2 reads YFSETQ. The CDR3 loop reads CASSSGYEQYF. For the CDR3, the DNA is TGCGCCAGCAGCTCAGGCTACGAGCAGTACTTC. Full variable domain (remainder filled in from reference TRBV5-1 and TRBJ2-7): KAGVTQTPRYLIKTRGQQVTLSCSPISGHRSVSWYQQTPGQGLQFLFEYFSETQRNKGNFPGRFSGRQFSNSRSEMNVSTLELGDSALYLCASSSGYEQYFGPGTRLTVT.

This clonotype showed up just a few times. The chain carries TRBV29-1 and TRBJ2-1; the D call may be TRBD1 or TRBD2 (5 bases each). CDR3 length equals 14 residues. V was shortened by 4 bases and J by 0 bases, with 10 bases between the two germline ends. Germline loops: CDR1 SQVTM, CDR2 ANQGSEA. CDR3 residues: CSVGGESSYNEQFF. CDR3 nucleotide sequence: TGCAGCGTTGGAGGGGAGAGCTCCTACAATGAGCAGTTCTTC.

Note on this clonotype: This may stem from a read error, because a much larger clone lies one nucleotide away. The chain is built from TRBV5-1 and TRBJ1-1, with unresolved D. Germline V gives CDR1 SGHRS, CDR2 YFSETQ. The CDR3 is 14 residues long. In DNA, the CDR3 is TGCGCCAGCAGCTTGGGACGGATGAACACTGAATCTTTCTTT. This gives the protein CASSLGRMNTESFF. Full variable domain (rest looked up from reference TRBV5-1 and TRBJ1-1): KAGVTQTPRYLIKTRGQQVTLSCSPISGHRSVSWYQQTPGQGLQFLFEYFSETQRNKGNFPGRFSGRQFSNSRSEMNVSTLELGDSALYLCASSLGRMNTESFFGQGTRLTVV.

The DNA for the CDR3 is TGTGCCAGCAGTTTCCAGGACACAGATACGCAGTATTTT. As protein: CASSFQDTDTQYF. V usage is TRBV12-3 or TRBV12-4 and J usage is TRBJ2-3; D gene ambiguous. The germline V and J ends were trimmed by 3 bases and 2 bases, with 6 bases remaining between them. This CDR3 is built from 13 residues.

This clonotype was seen a handful of times. Written as DNA, the CDR3 is TGTGCCACCAGCAGGGACAACAGGGTTGGAAACACCATATATTTT. Protein sequence: CATSRDNRVGNTIYF. The chain has TRBV15 and TRBJ1-3; the D gene is possibly TRBD1 (6 bases). From germline, CDR1 is LNHNV and CDR2 YYDKDF (reference sequence). V dropped 3 bases and J dropped 3 bases, with 12 bases sitting between them. The CDR3 loop spans 15 amino acids.

This clonotype was seen only a few times. The chain couples TRBV7-9 to TRBJ2-1, with 7 bases that match TRBD2. The germline V gene has CDR1 SEHNR and CDR2 FQNEAQ (reference sequence). The CDR3 runs 16 residues. After removal of 1 base from V and 4 bases from J, the junction contained 7 bases not matched to a gene. CDR3 sequence reads: CASSLEAGPTYNEQFF. The CDR3, as DNA: TGTGCCAGCAGCTTAGAAGCGGGACCGACTTACAATGAGCAGTTCTTC.

This clonotype was counted between two and nine times. The V and J genes are TRBV3-1 and TRBJ2-7, with a tentative D call TRBD1 (6 bases). Per the germline V gene, CDR1 is LGHDT and CDR2 is YNNKEL (reference sequence). The CDR3 covers 13 residues. Between the trimmed V and J ends, which lost 4 bases and 3 bases, there was a span of 10 bases. The CDR3 reads CASSPGQRYEQYF. Written as DNA, the CDR3 is TGTGCCAGCAGCCCCGGACAGCGCTACGAGCAGTACTTC.

The chain links TRBV5-1 to TRBJ2-2, with TRBD2 matching 12 bases. J was trimmed by 2 bases and V by 4 bases; bases with no gene match: 6. The CDR3 has 17 residues. The germline CDR1 and CDR2 sequences are SGHRS and YFSETQ. The CDR3 sequence: CASSAGTSGRNTGELFF. Written as DNA, the CDR3 is TGCGCCAGCAGCGCCGGGACTAGCGGGCGCAACACCGGGGAGCTGTTTTTT.

Only a few counts were recorded for this clonotype. V is TRBV7-8 and J is TRBJ1-5, with D maybe TRBD1 (6 bases). The CDR3 is 16 residues long. V lost 5 bases, J lost 6 bases, and 20 bases lay in between. The germline V gene has CDR1 SGHVS and CDR2 FQNEAQ. The CDR3 spells CASSPFVGGKFQPQHF. The CDR3 coding sequence is TGTGCCAGCAGCCCATTTGTAGGGGGAAAATTTCAGCCCCAGCATTTT.

The chain links TRBV20-1 to TRBJ2-6; perhaps TRBD1 as D (5 bases). V lost 6 bases and J lost 0, with 9 bases in between. Germline V CDR1 and CDR2: DFQATT, SNEGSKA (reference sequence). The CDR3 runs to 14 residues. The CDR3 region has the DNA TGCAGTGCCCGACAGAGCTCTGGGGCCAACGTCCTGACTTTC. Translation: CSARQSSGANVLTF.

There are a few counts of this clonotype. The CDR3 DNA reads as TGTGCCAGCAGTTACTCGATTCTCCCGGGCCGAGATTCACCCCTCCACTTT. Translating gives CASSYSILPGRDSPLHF. The J gene is TRBJ1-6, the V gene TRBV6-6; D gene unclear. The CDR3 runs 17 residues. V was shortened by 0 bases and J by 8 bases, with 17 bases between the two germline ends. Germline CDR1 MNHNY, CDR2 SVGAGI (reference sequence).

This chain connects TRBV20-1 to TRBJ2-7, with D maybe TRBD1 (6 bases). Per germline, CDR1 DFQATT and CDR2 SNEGSKA (reference sequence). The length of the CDR3 is 12 residues. V gave up 5 bases and J gave up 7 bases, with 15 bases separating them. Written as DNA, the CDR3 is TGCAGTGCTGGCTGGACAGTAGTGGAGCAGTACTTC. Translating gives CSAGWTVVEQYF.

CDR3 DNA: TGCAGTGCTAGAGATTCGAGCCAGTCGTACAATGAGCAGTTCTTC. It codes for CSARDSSQSYNEQFF. This chain links TRBV20-1 with TRBJ2-1; D is undetermined. CDR1 is DFQATT and CDR2 is SNEGSKA in the germline V gene (reference sequence). The V end lost 0 bases, the J end lost 4 bases, and 13 bases lay between the germline ends. The CDR3 spans 15 residues.

This clonotype was picked up a small number of times. The chain employs TRBV29-1 and TRBJ2-2; 8 nucleotides agree with TRBD1. The junction had 7 bases not matched to a gene; V was cut back by 2 bases and J by 8 bases. Germline V lookup: CDR1 SQVTM, CDR2 ANQGSEA. CDR3 length: 14 residues. Here the CDR3 DNA reads TGCAGCGTTGAATGGCAGGGGGCCTCAGGGGAGCTGTTTTTT. It encodes CSVEWQGASGELFF.

This clonotype turned up a few times. J is TRBJ1-1 and V is TRBV5-1; 7 bases are a match to TRBD1. There are 15 residues in the CDR3. Germline CDR1 reads SGHRS; CDR2 reads YFSETQ. With 4 bases clipped from V and 4 bases from J, the junction kept 10 bases outside the gene matches. This CDR3 reads CASSPGDSGFTEAFF. The CDR3 region has the DNA TGCGCCAGCAGCCCCGGGGACAGTGGTTTCACTGAAGCTTTCTTT.

This clonotype turned up a few times. The V call is TRBV20-1, the J call TRBJ1-3; D is perhaps TRBD1 (6 bases). The V end was cut by 1 base, the J end by 0 bases, with 10 bases between. The germline V gene encodes CDR1 DFQATT and CDR2 SNEGSKA (reference sequence). The CDR3 totals 15 residues. The CDR3 DNA sequence: TGCAGTGCTAGAGTGGGACAAAACTCTGGAAACACCATATATTTT. Amino acids: CSARVGQNSGNTIYF.

This clonotype was seen ten or more times. J is TRBJ2-7 and V is TRBV20-1, with a possible D match to TRBD1 (5 bases). The germline V gene encodes CDR1 DFQATT and CDR2 SNEGSKA (reference sequence). V lost 1 base and J lost 1, with 8 bases in between. The CDR3 consists of 13 residues. The CDR3 bases are TGCAGTGCTAGAGTTGCAGGGTCCTACGAGCAGTACTTC. Its translation: CSARVAGSYEQYF.

There are a few counts of this clonotype. The chain links TRBV21-1 to TRBJ2-7; the table assigns TRBD2, which was not confirmed against the DNA. TRBV21-1 is designated a pseudogene. CDR3 length equals 14 residues. The CDR3 is CASSKAGLADEQYF. The CDR3 DNA follows: TGTGCCAGCAGCAAAGCAGGACTAGCGGATGAGCAGTACTTC.

V gene TRBV5-1 combines with J gene TRBJ1-1; 8 positions agree with TRBD1. The CDR3 has 16 residues. Trimming at V came to 5 bases and at J to 5 bases, leaving 14 bases not matched to a gene. Germline lookup yields CDR1 SGHRS and CDR2 YFSETQ. CDR3: CASSLLGVRGRTEAFF. The CDR3 DNA reads TGCGCCAGCAGTTTATTGGGCGTCAGGGGGCGGACTGAAGCTTTCTTT.

The chain joins TRBV7-2 to TRBJ1-5; 10 bases align to TRBD1. The CDR3 loop spans 14 amino acids. The V and J ends lost 6 bases and 4 bases, in that order; junction bases with no gene match: 3. CDR1 SGHTA and CDR2 FQGNSA come from the germline V gene. The CDR3 DNA is TGTGCCAGCAGTTGGGACAGGGGAAATCAGCCCCAGCATTTT. Translation: CASSWDRGNQPQHF.

This chain connects TRBV29-1 to TRBJ1-2; D gene uncertain. V dropped 0 bases and J dropped 6 bases, with 5 bases sitting between them. Germline values: CDR1 SQVTM, CDR2 ANQGSEA. The CDR3 is 11 amino acids. DNA for the CDR3: TGCAGCGTTGAAGATCCGGATGGCTACACCTTC. This codes for CSVEDPDGYTF.

V gene TRBV5-6 combines with J gene TRBJ2-7; D remains ambiguous. The germline V and J ends were trimmed by 4 bases and 3 bases, with 5 bases remaining between them. The CDR3 has 11 amino acids. Germline CDR1 and CDR2: SGHDT and YYEEEE. CDR3 in DNA: TGTGCCAGCAGCCGATACTACGAGCAGTACTTC. Protein: CASSRYYEQYF.